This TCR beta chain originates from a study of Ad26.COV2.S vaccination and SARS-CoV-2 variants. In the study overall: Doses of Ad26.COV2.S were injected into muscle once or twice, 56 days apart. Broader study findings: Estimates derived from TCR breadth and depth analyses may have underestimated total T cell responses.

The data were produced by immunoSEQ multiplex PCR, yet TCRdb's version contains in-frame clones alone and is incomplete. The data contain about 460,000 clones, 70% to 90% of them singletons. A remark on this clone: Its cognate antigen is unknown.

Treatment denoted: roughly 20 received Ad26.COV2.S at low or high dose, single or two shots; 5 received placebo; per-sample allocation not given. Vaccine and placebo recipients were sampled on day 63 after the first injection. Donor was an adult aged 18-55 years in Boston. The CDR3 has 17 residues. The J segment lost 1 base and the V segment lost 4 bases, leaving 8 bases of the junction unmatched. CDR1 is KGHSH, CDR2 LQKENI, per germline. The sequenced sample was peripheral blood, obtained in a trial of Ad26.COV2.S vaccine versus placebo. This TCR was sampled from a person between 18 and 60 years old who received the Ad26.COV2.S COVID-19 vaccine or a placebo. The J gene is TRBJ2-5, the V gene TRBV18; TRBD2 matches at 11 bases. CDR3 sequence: CASSRVTSGDRQETQYF. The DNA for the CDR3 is TGTGCCAGCTCACGGGTGACTAGCGGGGACCGCCAAGAGACCCAGTACTTC.